Below are 29 T cell receptor beta chains sequenced from a single sample in a study of cytomegalovirus exposure and HLA in healthy donors. Primers for the PCR totalled 60 Vbeta and 13 Jbeta. Sequenced by immunoSEQ multiplex PCR; TCRdb stores in-frame clones only, minus some. This sample carries about 110,000 clones, 70% to 80% of them seen once, and the ten largest clones take roughly 3.4%. The sequencing input was PBMCs. The receptor set was obtained from a man aged 55 to 69 in good health and CMV-seronegative.

V gene TRBV2 combines with J gene TRBJ2-7; D perhaps matches TRBD2 (5 bases). Germline CDR1 reads SNHLY; CDR2 reads FYNNEI. V was cut by 2 bases and J by 4 bases, with 9 bases left in between. This CDR3 region has 13 residues. The CDR3 sequence is CASSEPEVYEQYV. The CDR3 nucleotides read TGTGCCAGCAGTGAACCGGAGGTTTACGAGCAGTACGTC.

The V and J genes are TRBV19 and TRBJ2-3; 9 bases are a match to TRBD1. J lost 3 bases, V lost 6 bases, and 13 bases had no gene match. Germline CDR1 LNHDA, CDR2 SQIVND (reference sequence). This CDR3 comprises 17 residues. The CDR3 here is CASSLLGTGLLTDTQYF. The CDR3, as DNA: TGTGCCAGTAGCCTACTCGGGACAGGGCTTTTAACAGATACGCAGTATTTT. The full variable domain, with the rest looked up from reference TRBV19 and TRBJ2-3, is DGGITQSPKYLFRKEGQNVTLSCEQNLNHDAMYWYRQDPGQGLRLIYYSQIVNDFQKGDIAEGYSVSREKKESFPLTVTSAQKNPTAFYLCASSLLGTGLLTDTQYFGPGTRLTVL.

This clone appeared once. The CDR3 DNA follows: TGCGCCAGCAGCTTACGACTGGAAAGCTCCTACGAGCAGTACGTC. Protein: CASSLRLESSYEQYV. This chain joins TRBV5-1 and TRBJ2-7; D gene uncertain. In germline, CDR1 is SGHRS, CDR2 YFSETQ. Trimming removed 2 bases at V and 0 bases at J, with 12 bases between. The CDR3 extends over 15 amino acids.

This chain uses TRBV30 with TRBJ2-7; no clear D gene. In germline, CDR1 is GTSNPN, CDR2 SVGIG (reference sequence). This CDR3 has 16 amino acids. The ends were cut back, 0 bases at V and 2 bases at J, with 17 bases in the middle. The CDR3 sequence is CAWSVSGGLNTYEQYF. CDR3 DNA sequence: TGTGCCTGGAGTGTCTCTGGTGGGCTCAATACCTACGAGCAGTACTTC.

The V gene is TRBV5-4, the J gene TRBJ1-2; no firm D call. Germline CDR1 is SGHNT and CDR2 is YYREEE (reference sequence). V was trimmed by 3 bases and J by 5 bases, leaving 17 bases between them. The length of the CDR3 is 15 residues. CDR3 residues: CASSSTLGPYYGYTF. Written as DNA, the CDR3 is TGTGCCAGCAGCTCGACATTGGGCCCTTATTATGGCTACACCTTC.

The chain uses TRBV6-5 and TRBJ2-1; 8 bases are shared with TRBD2. This CDR3 has 15 residues. V shed 0 bases and J 6 bases; nucleotides not matched to a gene: 4. The germline CDR1 and CDR2 sequences are MNHEY and SVGAGI. In DNA form, the CDR3 reads TGTGCCAGCAGTTACTCCCGGGGGGGCCCCAATGAGCAGTTCTTC. Its protein product is CASSYSRGGPNEQFF.

The rearrangement uses TRBV9 and TRBJ1-4; possible D gene TRBD1, 6 bases. Trimming pared 2 bases from V and 3 bases from J, leaving 14 bases between. Germline V gene data show CDR1 as SGDLS and CDR2 as YYNGEE. This CDR3 contains 16 residues. The CDR3 DNA reads TGTGCCAGCAGCGTGGGAGGGGGGGCGGCTAATGAAAAACTGTTTTTT. Encoded protein: CASSVGGGAANEKLFF.

The chain recombines TRBV19 with TRBJ1-1, with TRBD1 matching over 9 bases. J was trimmed by 0 bases and V by 5 bases; bases with no gene match: 1. The CDR3 covers 14 residues. Germline CDR1 reads LNHDA; CDR2 reads SQIVND (reference sequence). CDR3 DNA: TGTGCCAGTAGTCGGGACAGGGTGAACACTGAAGCTTTCTTT. Residues: CASSRDRVNTEAFF.

V is TRBV7-3 and J is TRBJ2-5; tentatively, D is TRBD2 (6 bases). This CDR3 comprises 13 residues. Per germline, CDR1 SGHTA and CDR2 FQGTGA. The germline V and J ends were trimmed by 2 bases and 3 bases, with 7 bases remaining between them. CDR3 DNA: TGTGCCAGCAGCTTAGGGGGGAAAGAGACCCAGTACTTC. Amino acid sequence: CASSLGGKETQYF.

The chain joins TRBV6-6 to TRBJ2-1, with D possibly TRBD2 on 6 matching bases. This CDR3 has 15 amino acids. V was cut by 5 bases and J by 4 bases, with 15 bases left in between. CDR1 is MNHNY, CDR2 SVGAGI, per germline (reference sequence). The DNA for the CDR3 is TGTGCCAGCAGTGGCGGTCTAGCGCTTTACAATGAGCAGTTCTTC. The encoded protein is CASSGGLALYNEQFF.

The chain employs TRBV5-1 and TRBJ1-5, with D possibly TRBD1 on 6 matching bases. This CDR3 has 15 residues. In germline, CDR1 is SGHRS, CDR2 YFSETQ. V lost 4 bases, J lost 7 bases, and 18 bases lay in between. CDR3 amino acids: CASSLGGRNGQPQHF. Written as DNA, the CDR3 is TGCGCCAGCAGCCTCGGGGGGCGGAATGGGCAGCCCCAGCATTTT.

V is TRBV27 and J is TRBJ1-5, with D possibly matching TRBD1 (5 bases). Germline values: CDR1 MNHEY, CDR2 SMNVEV (reference sequence). This CDR3 has 19 residues. The V end was cut by 6 bases, the J end by 0 bases, with 24 bases between. The CDR3 DNA reads TGTGCCAGCAGAAGACAGACCGATCATAGGGAATATAGCAATCAGCCCCAGCATTTT. It translates to CASRRQTDHREYSNQPQHF.

The chain couples TRBV7-3 to TRBJ2-2; TRBD1 matches 9 bases. The CDR3 has 16 amino acids. The trim removed 5 bases at V and 5 bases at J, leaving 9 bases unmatched. Germline CDR1 SGHTA, CDR2 FQGTGA. The CDR3 protein is CASSRQTGGNTGELFF. DNA for the CDR3: TGTGCCAGCAGCCGACAGACAGGGGGTAATACCGGGGAGCTGTTTTTT.

This clone has only one observation. The CDR3 is CASSDHAIQETQYF. In nucleotides, the CDR3 is TGTGCCAGCAGTGATCACGCTATCCAAGAGACCCAGTACTTC. The rearrangement joins TRBV6-4 to TRBJ2-5, with D unresolved. This CDR3 is 14 amino acids long. V dropped 3 bases and J dropped 1 base, with 9 bases sitting between them. The germline V gene encodes CDR1 MRHNA and CDR2 SNTAGT.

The gene calls are TRBV6-5 and TRBJ1-1, with D perhaps matching TRBD1 (6 bases). CDR3 size: 13 residues. The V gene lost 5 bases and the J gene lost 1 base, with 8 bases spanning the gap. In germline, CDR1 is MNHEY, CDR2 SVGAGI. The CDR3 loop is CASSRTENTEAFF. The DNA of the CDR3 is TGTGCCAGCAGTCGGACAGAGAACACTGAAGCTTTCTTT.

The rearrangement uses TRBV27 and TRBJ1-1; 10 bases fit TRBD1. Germline CDR1 MNHEY, CDR2 SMNVEV (reference sequence). The CDR3 covers 16 residues. V was pared by 3 bases and J by 5 bases, with 9 bases of the junction left unmatched. CDR3 in amino acids: CASSLGPDRGRTEAFF. CDR3 nucleotide sequence: TGTGCCAGCAGTTTGGGACCCGACAGGGGGCGAACTGAAGCTTTCTTT.

The chain has TRBV30 and TRBJ2-4; 7 positions agree with TRBD2. CDR3 size: 15 residues. V gave up 2 bases and J gave up 0 bases; unmatched junction bases: 4. CDR1 and CDR2 from the germline V gene are GTSNPN and SVGIG (reference sequence). In DNA form, the CDR3 reads TGTGCCTGGAGTTTCGGGGGGTTAGCCAAAAACATTCAGTACTTC. This translates into CAWSFGGLAKNIQYF.

The chain links TRBV15 to TRBJ2-2; weak D call: TRBD1 (6 bases). The V end lost 3 bases, the J end lost 5 bases, and 7 bases lay between the germline ends. The CDR3 loop spans 13 amino acids. Germline assignment: CDR1 LNHNV and CDR2 YYDKDF (reference sequence). The CDR3 is CATSRRGTGELFF. The CDR3 DNA reads as TGTGCCACCAGCAGGAGGGGGACCGGGGAGCTGTTTTTT. Full variable domain (remainder filled in from reference TRBV15 and TRBJ2-2): DAMVIQNPRYQVTQFGKPVTLSCSQTLNHNVMYWYQQKSSQAPKLLFHYYDKDFNNEADTPDNFQSRRPNTSFCFLDIRSPGLGDTAMYLCATSRRGTGELFFGEGSRLTVL.

The chain uses TRBV7-2 and TRBJ2-7, with 9 bases fitting TRBD1. The CDR3 consists of 14 residues. Germline assignment: CDR1 SGHTA and CDR2 FQGNSA. J gave up 5 bases and V 6 bases, and 8 bases lay outside the gene matches. CDR3 nucleotides: TGTGCCAGCAGGGTGACAGGGGGAGGGAACGAGCAGTACTTC. Its protein product is CASRVTGGGNEQYF.

The rearrangement uses TRBV18 and TRBJ1-4; 7 bases are a match to TRBD1. This CDR3 contains 16 residues. After removal of 4 bases from V and 8 bases from J, the junction contained 13 bases not matched to a gene. Germline-derived CDR1 and CDR2 are KGHSH and LQKENI. CDR3 protein: CASSHDQQGTREKLFF. In DNA form, the CDR3 reads TGTGCCAGCTCACACGATCAACAGGGGACTAGAGAAAAACTGTTTTTT.

The rearrangement joins TRBV5-1 to TRBJ2-1; 7 positions match TRBD1. J was trimmed by 9 bases and V by 5 bases; bases with no gene match: 14. CDR3 length equals 15 residues. Germline CDR1 reads SGHRS; CDR2 reads YFSETQ. CDR3 DNA: TGCGCCAGCAGTTTCACAGTACAGGGGATTGGTGAGCAGTTCTTC. Translation gives CASSFTVQGIGEQFF.

This clone was detected once. This chain connects TRBV7-9 to TRBJ1-1; 7 bases map to TRBD1. Germline-derived CDR1 and CDR2 are SEHNR and FQNEAQ (reference sequence). The J segment lost 5 bases and the V segment lost 1 base, leaving 7 bases of the junction unmatched. The CDR3 runs to 15 residues. The CDR3 protein is CASSLEGRGATEAFF. In DNA form, the CDR3 reads TGTGCCAGCAGCTTAGAGGGCAGGGGGGCGACTGAAGCTTTCTTT. The entire variable domain, with the rest obtained from reference TRBV7-9 and TRBJ1-1, is as follows: DTGVSQNPRHKITKRGQNVTFRCDPISEHNRLYWYRQTLGQGPEFLTYFQNEAQLEKSRLLSDRFSAERPKGSFSTLEIQRTEQGDSAMYLCASSLEGRGATEAFFGQGTRLTVV.

The CDR3: CASSPLWEFNEKLFF. Here the CDR3 DNA reads TGTGCCAGCAGCCCCCTCTGGGAGTTTAATGAAAAACTGTTTTTT. The chain recombines TRBV7-9 with TRBJ1-4; no reliable D call. With 5 bases removed from V and 4 bases from J, the gap between germline ends came to 14 bases. The CDR3 extends over 15 amino acids. Looked up from germline, CDR1 is SEHNR and CDR2 is FQNEAQ (reference sequence). The complete variable domain, with remaining parts taken from reference TRBV7-9 and TRBJ1-4, reads DTGVSQNPRHKITKRGQNVTFRCDPISEHNRLYWYRQTLGQGPEFLTYFQNEAQLEKSRLLSDRFSAERPKGSFSTLEIQRTEQGDSAMYLCASSPLWEFNEKLFFGSGTQLSVL.

The rearrangement joins TRBV5-1 to TRBJ2-1; TRBD2 matches at 13 bases. V lost 4 bases and J lost 7; bases outside the gene matches: 8. CDR3 length: 16 amino acids. Germline CDR1 and CDR2: SGHRS and YFSETQ. The DNA of the CDR3 is TGCGCCAGCAGCATTCTCGGACTAGCGGGGGAGAATGAGCAGTTCTTC. This gives the protein CASSILGLAGENEQFF.

V is TRBV6-1 and J is TRBJ2-7; no clear D gene. V was clipped by 1 base and J by 6 bases, with 13 bases between them. Per the germline V gene, CDR1 is MNHNS and CDR2 is SASEGT. CDR3 length: 14 residues. The CDR3 DNA follows: TGTGCCAGCAGTGAAGGATCTTCCAGGCGCGAGCAGTACGTC. Translation: CASSEGSSRREQYV.

This clone was recorded once. The rearrangement joins TRBV19 to TRBJ1-1; 10 nucleotides align to TRBD1. This CDR3 comprises 14 residues. V dropped 10 bases and J dropped 11; count of bases not matched to a gene: 16. CDR1 and CDR2 (germline): LNHDA, SQIVND (reference sequence). The CDR3 loop reads CAIYPHQDRGEAFF. Written as DNA, the CDR3 is TGTGCCATCTACCCCCATCAGGACAGGGGGGAGGCTTTCTTT.

The V call is TRBV6-5, the J call TRBJ1-1, with 7 bases lining up with TRBD1. V dropped 2 bases and J dropped 4; count of bases not matched to a gene: 7. The length of the CDR3 is 15 residues. Germline assignment: CDR1 MNHEY and CDR2 SVGAGI. The CDR3 reads CASSYRAGGRTEAFF. The CDR3 region has the DNA TGTGCCAGCAGTTACCGGGCAGGGGGGCGCACTGAAGCTTTCTTT.

The chain combines TRBV19 with TRBJ2-7, with a possible D match to TRBD1 (6 bases). V dropped 10 bases and J dropped 1 base, with 11 bases sitting between them. This CDR3 has 12 amino acids. CDR1 is LNHDA, CDR2 SQIVND, per germline (reference sequence). The CDR3 coding sequence is TGTGCCACGACAGGACAGTCCTACGAGCAGTACTTC. It translates to CATTGQSYEQYF.

The J gene is TRBJ2-7, the V gene TRBV6-1; possible D gene TRBD2, 5 bases. Trimming shortened V by 6 bases and J by 3 bases, and 18 bases separated the two germline ends. The CDR3 runs 15 residues. Germline V gene lookup returns CDR1 MNHNS and CDR2 SASEGT. The CDR3 DNA follows: TGTGCCAGCAGAAACCTCCCTAGCCCTGACTACGAGCAGTACGTC. Its translation is CASRNLPSPDYEQYV.